Listed below are T cell receptor beta chains from one sample, sequenced in a study of T cell responses to AZD1222 COVID-19 vaccine. Data came from immunoSEQ multiplex PCR; TCRdb stores just in-frame clones and leaves some out. Of about 200,000 clones in the sample, approximately 89% were seen once. The sample here was peripheral blood, taken 28 days after the second AZD1222 dose. The receptors were gathered from an adult who received the AZD1222 COVID-19 vaccine. Each CDR3 is given with its conserved first and last residue. The D gene is left open where the match is weak. Part of the rows lack a size; the others show once, few, many or a class for expanded clones.

clone_size cdr3_length j_call d_call v_call cdr3_nt cdr3_aa
NA 13 TRBJ2-2 NA TRBV4-1 TGCGCCAGCAGCCATTACGAGACCGGGGAGCTGTTTTTT CASSHYETGELFF
NA 15 TRBJ1-4 NA TRBV5-1 TGCGCCAGCAGCTTGGCGGGGCCGGGTAATGAAAAACTGTTTTTT CASSLAGPGNEKLFF
NA 14 TRBJ1-2 NA TRBV3-1/TRBV3-2 TGTGCCAGCAGCCTTTCAAGGGGCACCTATGGCTACACCTTC CASSLSRGTYGYTF
NA 13 TRBJ2-1 NA TRBV11-3 TGTGCCAGCAGCTTGCCGGGTCCCCTCTTACAGTTCTTC CASSLPGPLLQFF
NA 15 TRBJ2-7 NA TRBV28 TGTGCCAGCAGACAACCGGGACGATTAACCTACGAGCAGTACTTC CASRQPGRLTYEQYF
NA 16 TRBJ2-1 NA TRBV5-1 TGCGCCAGCAGCCCGAAACTAGATTGGGATTACAATGAGCAGTTCTTC CASSPKLDWDYNEQFF
NA 16 TRBJ1-4 NA TRBV6-6 TGTGCCAGCAGTTCCTCCCCCAGGAGATATAATGAAAAACTGTTTTTT CASSSSPRRYNEKLFF
NA 14 TRBJ2-3 NA TRBV7-3 TGTGCCAGCTCTACAGGGCTTAACACAGATACGCAGTATTTT CASSTGLNTDTQYF
NA 15 TRBJ2-1 TRBD2 TRBV7-3 TGTGCCAGCAGCTTAGCACTAGCGGGGTACAATGAGCAGTTCTTC CASSLALAGYNEQFF
NA 15 TRBJ2-1 TRBD2 TRBV5-5 TGTGCCAGCAGCTTTCTAGCGGGAGGGGTTAATGAGCAGTTCTTC CASSFLAGGVNEQFF
NA 15 TRBJ2-7 TRBD2 TRBV5-4 TGTGCCAGCAGCTTGGACAGGTCCCCGGGGGGCGAGCAGTACTTC CASSLDRSPGGEQYF
NA 12 TRBJ2-7 NA TRBV30 TGTGCCTGGAGCACGTTTAGGAACGAGCAGTACTTC CAWSTFRNEQYF
NA 13 TRBJ1-2 TRBD1 TRBV5-6 TGTGCCAGCAGAATTACAGGGGGCTATGGCTACACCTTC CASRITGGYGYTF
NA 15 TRBJ1-2 NA TRBV25-1 TGTGCCAGCAGTGAATGGGGGTTTACAGGGAGAGGCTACACCTTC CASSEWGFTGRGYTF
NA 14 TRBJ1-1 NA TRBV3-1/TRBV3-2 TGTGCCAGCAGCCAACCGGGTCGGAACACTGAAGCTTTCTTT CASSQPGRNTEAFF
NA 14 TRBJ2-7 TRBD1 TRBV27 TGTGCCAGCAGTGCCACCGGGACAGCCTACGAGCAGTACTTC CASSATGTAYEQYF
once 15 TRBJ1-2 TRBD1 TRBV5-6 TGTGCCAGCAGCTTGTGCCTCGGGACAGGGTATGGCTACACCTTC CASSLCLGTGYGYTF
NA 19 TRBJ2-2 TRBD2 TRBV5-5 TGTGCCAGCAGCGAGTCCATGGGTAGCGGGAAGTTGTGGACCGGGGAGCTGTTTTTT CASSESMGSGKLWTGELFF
NA 15 TRBJ2-2 TRBD1 TRBV5-4 TGTGCCAGCAGCCCAGGGGGCTCGGAAACCGGGGAGCTGTTTTTT CASSPGGSETGELFF
NA 14 TRBJ1-5 TRBD1 TRBV5-1 TGCGCCAGCAGCCTCGGACAGGGCACTCAGCCCCAGCATTTT CASSLGQGTQPQHF
NA 14 TRBJ1-5 TRBD1 TRBV7-2 TGTGCCAGCAGCTTACTCACAGGGGAAGAGCCCCAGCATTTT CASSLLTGEEPQHF
NA 18 TRBJ2-1 NA TRBV18 TGTGCCAGCTCACCACCGATTATGGCGGGCCGGGGGTACAATGAGCAGTTCTTC CASSPPIMAGRGYNEQFF